Listed here are 32 T cell receptor beta chains from one sample, sequenced in a study of blood T cell repertoires in COVID-19. Produced via immunoSEQ multiplex PCR; TCRdb's table is partial and in-frame only. The sample contains roughly 63,000 clones, about 91% of which appear only once. The sample consisted of peripheral blood. These receptors all come from a man aged 45 to 65 with active COVID-19.

The rearrangement links TRBV5-1 to TRBJ1-5, with unresolved D. V was shortened by 0 bases and J by 4 bases, with 11 bases between the two germline ends. The germline CDR1 and CDR2 sequences are SGHRS and YFSETQ. This CDR3 spans 15 amino acids. The CDR3 DNA reads TGCGCCAGCAGCTTGGGTGGTAGCGCAAATCAGCCCCAGCATTTT. This translates into CASSLGGSANQPQHF.

The CDR3 nucleotides read TGTGCCAGCAGTTTCGGACAGGACACTGAAGCTTTCTTT. Protein product: CASSFGQDTEAFF. The J gene is TRBJ1-1, the V gene TRBV12-3 or TRBV12-4; 7 bases match TRBD1. This CDR3 has 13 residues. The V and J ends lost 3 bases and 3 bases, in that order; junction bases with no gene match: 1.

The chain combines TRBV5-1 with TRBJ2-5; D is perhaps TRBD1 (6 bases). The CDR3 spans 14 residues. Germline V gives CDR1 SGHRS, CDR2 YFSETQ. The V gene lost 3 bases and the J gene lost 5 bases, with 14 bases spanning the gap. CDR3 protein: CASSWGRLVETQYF. CDR3 coding DNA: TGCGCCAGCAGCTGGGGGCGGCTAGTGGAGACCCAGTACTTC. Full variable domain (outside the CDR3, taken from reference TRBV5-1 and TRBJ2-5): KAGVTQTPRYLIKTRGQQVTLSCSPISGHRSVSWYQQTPGQGLQFLFEYFSETQRNKGNFPGRFSGRQFSNSRSEMNVSTLELGDSALYLCASSWGRLVETQYFGPGTRLLVL.

The chain recombines TRBV9 with TRBJ2-7; possibly TRBD1 for D (5 bases). Germline V gene sequence: CDR1 SGDLS, CDR2 YYNGEE. V lost 0 bases and J lost 1, with 8 bases in between. The CDR3 is made up of 14 amino acids. The DNA of the CDR3 is TGTGCCAGCAGCGTAGGGGGCAGGTCCTACGAGCAGTACTTC. Protein: CASSVGGRSYEQYF.

The chain carries TRBV3-1 (or the pseudogene TRBV3-2) and TRBJ1-5; D gene ambiguous. CDR1 and CDR2 (germline): LGHDT, YNNKEL (reference sequence). The CDR3 extends over 16 amino acids. The V and J ends lost 4 bases and 3 bases respectively, with 16 bases between them. CDR3 loop: CASSPGEALLNQPQHF. CDR3 nucleotide sequence: TGTGCCAGCAGCCCCGGGGAGGCTCTCCTCAATCAGCCCCAGCATTTT.

The chain combines TRBV11-2 with TRBJ2-7, with D perhaps matching TRBD1 (5 bases). The CDR3 sequence is 17 residues long. Germline-derived CDR1 and CDR2 are SGHAT and FQNNGV. The V and J ends lost 2 bases and 3 bases respectively, with 20 bases between them. The CDR3 region has the DNA TGTGCCAGCAGCTTAATCAGACAGCCAAAGAGGAACTACGAGCAGTACTTC. It codes for CASSLIRQPKRNYEQYF.

The chain is built from TRBV6-5 and TRBJ1-4, with D maybe TRBD1 (5 bases). Germline V gene sequence: CDR1 MNHEY, CDR2 SVGAGI. The CDR3 covers 14 residues. V lost 5 bases and J lost 4, with 11 bases in between. In nucleotides, the CDR3 is TGTGCCAGCAGTCAGGAGGGGAATAATGAAAAACTGTTTTTT. Protein sequence: CASSQEGNNEKLFF.

This rearrangement joins TRBV11-3 to TRBJ1-1; D might be TRBD1 (6 bases). Germline V gene data show CDR1 as SGHNT and CDR2 as YENEEA. V lost 5 bases and J lost 2, with 18 bases in between. This CDR3 has 16 amino acids. CDR3 DNA: TGTGCCAGCAGCAAGACAGGTGGGGGGGTTAACACTGAAGCTTTCTTT. Its translation is CASSKTGGGVNTEAFF. Full variable domain (rest looked up from reference TRBV11-3 and TRBJ1-1): EAGVVQSPRYKIIEKKQPVAFWCNPISGHNTLYWYLQNLGQGPELLIRYENEEAVDDSQLPKDRFSAERLKGVDSTLKIQPAELGDSAVYLCASSKTGGGVNTEAFFGQGTRLTVV.

This chain connects TRBV6-4 to TRBJ2-1; D remains unclear. V dropped 5 bases and J dropped 0 bases, with 8 bases sitting between them. The length of the CDR3 is 14 residues. CDR1 is MRHNA, CDR2 SNTAGT, per germline. In DNA, the CDR3 is TGTGCCAGCAGTCCTGAGAGCTCCTACAATGAGCAGTTCTTC. It translates to CASSPESSYNEQFF.

The chain uses TRBV2 and TRBJ1-2, with D tentatively TRBD1 (6 bases). The CDR3 is made up of 12 amino acids. Per germline, CDR1 SNHLY and CDR2 FYNNEI. The germline V and J ends were trimmed by 6 bases and 10 bases, with 15 bases remaining between them. The CDR3 DNA is TGTGCCAGCAGGGACAGCTTTGTGCCCTACACCTTC. Residues: CASRDSFVPYTF.

This clone has just one count. The rearrangement links TRBV9 to TRBJ1-4; no clear D. Germline V gene sequence: CDR1 SGDLS, CDR2 YYNGEE. The CDR3 has 14 amino acids. V lost 0 bases to trimming and J lost 8 bases, with 11 bases between them. The CDR3 nucleotides read TGTGCCAGCAGCGTAGGCCCCGGCGGAGAAAAACTGTTTTTT. Protein: CASSVGPGGEKLFF. Filled out from reference TRBV9 and TRBJ1-4, the complete variable domain reads DSGVTQTPKHLITATGQRVTLRCSPRSGDLSVYWYQQSLDQGLQFLIQYYNGEERAKGNILERFSAQQFPDLHSELNLSSLELGDSALYFCASSVGPGGEKLFFGSGTQLSVL.

This clone appeared once. The genes are TRBV5-1 and TRBJ1-2; 7 bases fit TRBD1. The V gene's germline CDR1 is SGHRS and CDR2 YFSETQ. V gave up 0 bases and J gave up 6 bases; unmatched junction bases: 5. There are 14 residues in the CDR3. The CDR3: CASSLGAGQDGYTF. In nucleotides, the CDR3 is TGCGCCAGCAGCTTGGGGGCCGGACAGGATGGCTACACCTTC.

This clone was recorded only once. The rearrangement uses TRBV27 and TRBJ1-1, with D perhaps matching TRBD1 (5 bases). Germline-derived CDR1 and CDR2 are MNHEY and SMNVEV (reference sequence). V gave up 5 bases and J gave up 8 bases, with 15 bases separating them. The CDR3 extends over 13 amino acids. CDR3 in amino acids: CASSITGSSEAFF. CDR3 in DNA: TGTGCCAGCAGTATCACAGGATCTTCGGAAGCTTTCTTT.

The rearrangement links TRBV4-3 to TRBJ2-5, with TRBD1 as a possible D gene (5 bases). This CDR3 has 16 residues. Germline CDR1 and CDR2: LGHNA and YSLEER. The ends were cut back, 0 bases at V and 5 bases at J, with 16 bases in the middle. CDR3 sequence reads: CASSQEVQGYRETQYF. CDR3 bases: TGCGCCAGCAGCCAAGAGGTGCAGGGATACAGGGAGACCCAGTACTTC.

The rearrangement links TRBV15 to TRBJ1-4, with 11 bases that match TRBD1. Germline-derived CDR1 and CDR2 are LNHNV and YYDKDF (reference sequence). Trimming removed 0 bases from V and 7 bases from J; junction bases left unmatched: 1. The CDR3 runs 15 residues. The DNA of the CDR3 is TGTGCCACCAGCAGAGAAGGACAGGGGGCTGAAAAACTGTTTTTT. Translated: CATSREGQGAEKLFF. Combining the CDR3 with reference TRBV15 and TRBJ1-4 gives the whole variable domain DAMVIQNPRYQVTQFGKPVTLSCSQTLNHNVMYWYQQKSSQAPKLLFHYYDKDFNNEADTPDNFQSRRPNTSFCFLDIRSPGLGDTAMYLCATSREGQGAEKLFFGSGTQLSVL.

The chain joins TRBV4-1 to TRBJ2-7, with 7 bases aligning to TRBD2. The CDR3 runs 15 residues. Germline values: CDR1 MGHRA, CDR2 YSYEKL. V lost 1 base, J lost 6 bases, and 9 bases stayed unmatched. The CDR3 protein is CASSQVRAGEAEQYF. In nucleotides, the CDR3 is TGCGCCAGCAGCCAAGTGCGGGCGGGGGAAGCCGAGCAGTACTTC.

V usage is TRBV11-2 and J usage is TRBJ2-1; 8 nucleotides line up with TRBD1. The CDR3 covers 15 residues. CDR1 is SGHAT and CDR2 is FQNNGV in the germline V gene. With 5 bases clipped from V and 7 bases from J, the junction kept 10 bases outside the gene matches. CDR3 in amino acids: CASSRGQGGRNEQFF. The CDR3 DNA reads as TGTGCCAGCAGCCGTGGACAGGGTGGGCGGAATGAGCAGTTCTTC.

The chain has TRBV9 and TRBJ2-2; 7 bases align to TRBD2. CDR1 is SGDLS, CDR2 YYNGEE, per germline. J was trimmed by 8 bases and V by 3 bases; bases with no gene match: 13. The CDR3 is 16 residues long. The CDR3, as DNA: TGTGCCAGCAGCGCGGGTTACGCGGGGGATGTAGGGGAGCTGTTTTTT. The encoded protein is CASSAGYAGDVGELFF.

The V and J genes are TRBV7-2 and TRBJ2-6, with a possible D match to TRBD1 (5 bases). V dropped 5 bases and J dropped 3 bases, with 11 bases sitting between them. This CDR3 contains 15 residues. CDR1 is SGHTA and CDR2 is FQGNSA in the germline V gene. CDR3 DNA sequence: TGTGCCAGCAGCCATGGGGCTGTTGGGGCCAACGTCCTGACTTTC. Translated: CASSHGAVGANVLTF.

This chain connects TRBV6-2 or TRBV6-3 to TRBJ2-7; D call uncertain. Trimming removed 4 bases from V and 9 bases from J, with 10 bases in between. Germline values: CDR1 MNHEY, CDR2 SVGEGT. This CDR3 has 11 residues. In DNA form, the CDR3 reads TGTGCCAGCAGTTCCCCCCGAGCGCAGTACTTC. It is translated as CASSSPRAQYF.

The rearrangement links TRBV5-4 to TRBJ1-2; TRBD1 aligns across 7 bases. CDR1 SGHNT and CDR2 YYREEE come from the germline V gene (reference sequence). Trimming at V came to 4 bases and at J to 4 bases, leaving 7 bases not matched to a gene. The CDR3 is 14 amino acids. CDR3 DNA: TGTGCCAGCAGCCCCAACAGGGGCCCCTATGGCTACACCTTC. Its protein is CASSPNRGPYGYTF.

The chain recombines TRBV7-3 with TRBJ2-2; TRBD2 matches 7 bases. Unmatched junction bases numbered 6, after V lost 4 bases and J lost 4 bases. This CDR3 region has 15 residues. The germline V gene has CDR1 SGHTA and CDR2 FQGTGA. CDR3 residues: CASSSGTTVTGELFF. The CDR3, as DNA: TGTGCCAGCAGCTCCGGGACTACGGTCACCGGGGAGCTGTTTTTT.

The genes are TRBV7-2 and TRBJ2-7; 14 positions agree with TRBD2. This CDR3 spans 16 amino acids. J lost 3 bases, V lost 0 bases, and 1 base had no gene match. CDR1 is SGHTA, CDR2 FQGNSA, per germline. The CDR3: CASSLAGLAGGYEQYF. The CDR3 bases are TGTGCCAGCAGCTTAGCCGGACTAGCGGGGGGCTACGAGCAGTACTTC. The full variable domain, rest sourced from reference TRBV7-2 and TRBJ2-7, is GAGVSQSPSNKVTEKGKDVELRCDPISGHTALYWYRQSLGQGLEFLIYFQGNSAPDKSGLPSDRFSAERTGGSVSTLTIQRTQQEDSAVYLCASSLAGLAGGYEQYFGPGTRLTVT.

The V call is TRBV5-1, the J call TRBJ2-5; D is possibly TRBD2 (6 bases). The CDR3 is 16 amino acids. Germline lookup yields CDR1 SGHRS and CDR2 YFSETQ. Trimming took 0 bases from V and 2 from J, leaving 14 bases between them. CDR3 region: CASSLAGGSIQETQYF. DNA of the CDR3: TGCGCCAGCAGCTTGGCAGGAGGGTCTATACAAGAGACCCAGTACTTC.

The genes are TRBV18 and TRBJ1-5; 10 nucleotides agree with TRBD1. After removal of 6 bases from V and 3 bases from J, the junction contained 5 bases not matched to a gene. The CDR3 runs 15 residues. Germline assignment: CDR1 KGHSH and CDR2 LQKENI. The CDR3 region is CASSLGQGDNQPQHF. CDR3 bases: TGTGCCAGCTCCCTCGGACAGGGGGACAATCAGCCCCAGCATTTT. Variable domain in full (rest from reference TRBV18 and TRBJ1-5): NAGVMQNPRHLVRRRGQEARLRCSPMKGHSHVYWYRQLPEEGLKFMVYLQKENIIDESGMPKERFSAEFPKEGPSILRIQQVVRGDSAAYFCASSLGQGDNQPQHFGDGTRLSIL.

The chain has TRBV4-1 and TRBJ2-5; 11 bases fit TRBD2. Germline lookup yields CDR1 MGHRA and CDR2 YSYEKL. V dropped 3 bases and J dropped 4; count of bases not matched to a gene: 4. There are 15 residues in the CDR3. The CDR3 protein is CASSQRGLAVETQYF. DNA for the CDR3: TGCGCCAGCAGCCAGAGGGGACTAGCGGTAGAGACCCAGTACTTC.

The CDR3 DNA follows: TGTGCCACCAGCCAGGGACTCCTAGACGATACGCAGTATTTT. As protein: CATSQGLLDDTQYF. The rearrangement joins TRBV15 to TRBJ2-3, with D possibly TRBD2 on 6 matching bases. The CDR3 totals 14 residues. Germline loops: CDR1 LNHNV, CDR2 YYDKDF (reference sequence). Trimming removed 5 bases at V and 6 bases at J, with 15 bases between.

This clone was counted between two and nine times. The CDR3 protein is CASSGPAEDEQFF. DNA for the CDR3: TGTGCCAGCAGCGGACCAGCGGAGGATGAGCAGTTCTTC. V and J are TRBV7-8 and TRBJ2-1, with a tentative D call TRBD2 (5 bases). The CDR3 spans 13 residues. The ends were cut back, 5 bases at V and 8 bases at J, with 13 bases in the middle. CDR1 and CDR2 from the germline V gene are SGHVS and FQNEAQ. Full variable domain (remainder filled in from reference TRBV7-8 and TRBJ2-1): GAGVSQSPRYKVAKRGQDVALRCDPISGHVSLFWYQQALGQGPEFLTYFQNEAQLDKSGLPSDRFFAERPEGSVSTLKIQRTQQEDSAVYLCASSGPAEDEQFFGPGTRLTVL.

This chain joins TRBV3-1 (or the pseudogene TRBV3-2) and TRBJ1-2; 7 bases are a match to TRBD1. J was trimmed by 2 bases and V by 4 bases; bases with no gene match: 10. The CDR3 sequence is 16 residues long. Germline V CDR1 and CDR2: LGHDT, YNNKEL (reference sequence). CDR3 amino acids: CASSPRQGGSNYGYTF. As DNA, the CDR3 is TGTGCCAGCAGCCCCCGACAGGGCGGTTCCAACTATGGCTACACCTTC.

The chain has TRBV3-1 (or the pseudogene TRBV3-2) and TRBJ1-2, with 8 positions matching TRBD1. V gave up 2 bases and J gave up 3 bases; unmatched junction bases: 8. The CDR3 sequence is 16 residues long. Germline V CDR1 and CDR2: LGHDT, YNNKEL (reference sequence). The CDR3 DNA reads TGTGCCAGCAGCCAACCTCAAGGACAGGGTCACTATGGCTACACCTTC. Translation gives CASSQPQGQGHYGYTF.

This chain links TRBV2 with TRBJ1-2, with 12 bases identical to TRBD1. The CDR3 spans 16 residues. The J segment lost 5 bases and the V segment lost 5 bases, leaving 9 bases of the junction unmatched. In germline, CDR1 is SNHLY, CDR2 FYNNEI. CDR3 residues: CASSSPPGQGAYGYTF. The CDR3 nucleotides are TGTGCCAGCAGTTCTCCGCCGGGACAGGGGGCTTATGGCTACACCTTC.

The rearrangement uses TRBV7-2 and TRBJ2-7; D is perhaps TRBD2 (7 bases). The CDR3 runs to 14 residues. Trimming removed 5 bases from V and 2 bases from J, with 13 bases in between. Germline values: CDR1 SGHTA, CDR2 FQGNSA. CDR3 in amino acids: CASSGGGTTYEQYF. The CDR3 nucleotides read TGTGCCAGCAGCGGGGGGGGCACTACCTACGAGCAGTACTTC.